Below are 22 T cell receptor beta chains sequenced from a single sample in a study of T-cell memory formation after mild COVID-19. TCRdb recomputed calls from the 5' RACE reads with MiXCR, one row per CDR3 protein. In the table there are about 400,000 distinct CDR3 sequences, roughly 14% of which are singletons. Sequencing was performed on PBMCs or a T cell subset sorted from them (not recorded which). These receptor sequences come from a young man who had mild COVID-19 (a few samples of this study predate the infection). Cell type and time point are not known.

The chain combines TRBV29-1 with TRBJ1-3; D may be TRBD1 (6 bases). Germline V gene data show CDR1 as SQVTM and CDR2 as ANQGSEA. CDR3 size: 13 residues. Trimming cost V 5 bases and J 0 bases, with 8 bases left between them. CDR3 sequence (DNA): TGCAGCGTTTTGGGGGCCTCTGGAAACACCATATATTTT. It encodes CSVLGASGNTIYF.

This clonotype came up a few times. This chain uses TRBV4-3 with TRBJ2-5, with D perhaps matching TRBD2 (6 bases). The CDR3 has 16 amino acids. The ends were cut back, 1 base at V and 5 bases at J, with 17 bases in the middle. The germline CDR1 and CDR2 sequences are LGHNA and YSLEER. The CDR3 protein is CASSQGGVQPWETQYF. The CDR3 DNA follows: TGCGCCAGCAGCCAAGGCGGGGTGCAACCCTGGGAGACCCAGTACTTC.

This clonotype has more than one count but fewer than ten. The chain's CDR3 is CASSGVTGSTDTQYF. The DNA for the CDR3 is TGTGCCAGCAGTGGGGTGACTGGGAGCACAGATACGCAGTATTTT. The V and J genes are TRBV6-1 and TRBJ2-3; no reliable D call. V was trimmed by 4 bases and J by 0 bases, leaving 11 bases between them. The CDR3 is 15 amino acids. The germline V gene encodes CDR1 MNHNS and CDR2 SASEGT.

The chain links TRBV18 to TRBJ2-3; 8 bases agree with TRBD1. The CDR3 covers 16 residues. The germline V gene encodes CDR1 KGHSH and CDR2 LQKENI. The trim removed 0 bases at V and 1 base at J, leaving 3 bases unmatched. The CDR3 nucleotides read TGTGCCAGCTCACCACCGACAGGGGTGGGCACAGATACGCAGTATTTT. As protein: CASSPPTGVGTDTQYF.

CDR3 sequence reads: CASSQDRGEGEQFF. The CDR3 DNA is TGCGCCAGCAGCCAAGATCGGGGGGAAGGCGAGCAGTTCTTC. This chain joins TRBV4-3 and TRBJ2-1; TRBD2 matches 7 bases. V gave up 0 bases and J gave up 10 bases; unmatched junction bases: 6. Germline assignment: CDR1 LGHNA and CDR2 YSLEER. The CDR3 loop spans 14 amino acids.

This clonotype has only a few counts. The V gene is TRBV27, the J gene TRBJ1-5, with D unresolved. The V gene's germline CDR1 is MNHEY and CDR2 SMNVEV (reference sequence). This CDR3 has 12 amino acids. V dropped 4 bases and J dropped 6 bases, with 7 bases sitting between them. The CDR3: CASSSSAQPQHF. The CDR3 region has the DNA TGTGCCAGCAGTTCCTCCGCTCAGCCCCAGCATTTT.

V is TRBV9 and J is TRBJ2-2, with 10 bases fitting TRBD2. From germline, CDR1 is SGDLS and CDR2 YYNGEE. The CDR3 consists of 16 residues. The trim removed 0 bases at V and 6 bases at J, leaving 5 bases unmatched. CDR3 in amino acids: CASSVASGGAAGELFF. The DNA of the CDR3 is TGTGCCAGCAGCGTAGCCAGCGGGGGGGCCGCCGGGGAGCTGTTTTTT.

The V call is TRBV5-4, the J call TRBJ2-1, with D possibly called TRBD1 or TRBD2 (5 bases each). The CDR3 sequence is 13 residues long. V was cut by 4 bases and J by 5 bases, with 10 bases left in between. Germline CDR1 and CDR2: SGHNT and YYREEE (reference sequence). CDR3 sequence: CASSPGPHNEQFF. DNA of the CDR3: TGTGCCAGCAGCCCGGGACCCCACAATGAGCAGTTCTTC.

The table lists this clonotype with a few counts. The chain couples TRBV5-1 to TRBJ2-5; TRBD1 aligns across 7 bases. CDR1 is SGHRS and CDR2 is YFSETQ in the germline V gene. Trimming cost V 5 bases and J 5 bases; bases outside gene matches: 6. The CDR3 runs to 13 residues. The CDR3: CASRTGSGETQYF. The DNA of the CDR3 is TGCGCCAGCAGGACAGGGTCGGGGGAGACCCAGTACTTC.

V and J are TRBV7-2 and TRBJ2-3; no clear D gene. V shed 0 bases and J shed 4 bases, with 8 bases lying between them. The CDR3 runs to 14 residues. The V gene's germline CDR1 is SGHTA and CDR2 FQGNSA. Here the CDR3 DNA reads TGTGCCAGCAGCTTAGCGAGTCAGTCAGATACGCAGTATTTT. This gives the protein CASSLASQSDTQYF.

The chain combines TRBV21-1 with TRBJ2-2; the table's D call, TRBD2, has no DNA check behind it. TRBV21-1 is a pseudogene segment. The CDR3 has 17 amino acids. CDR3 region: CASRHEREGKNTGELFF. CDR3 DNA sequence: TGTGCCAGCAGGCACGAGAGGGAGGGGAAGAACACCGGGGAGCTGTTTTTT.

The chain recombines TRBV7-8 with TRBJ1-3; 9 bases fit TRBD1. CDR1 and CDR2 (germline): SGHVS, FQNEAQ. J was trimmed by 2 bases and V by 5 bases; bases with no gene match: 4. The CDR3 consists of 15 residues. The CDR3 sequence: CASSAHRGPGNTIYF. DNA of the CDR3: TGTGCCAGCAGCGCACACAGGGGGCCTGGAAACACCATATATTTT.

The chain couples TRBV27 to TRBJ2-4; a possible D gene is TRBD2 (6 bases). CDR1 and CDR2 (germline): MNHEY, SMNVEV (reference sequence). The CDR3 covers 13 residues. Trimming removed 3 bases from V and 13 bases from J, with 16 bases in between. The CDR3 loop reads CASSFGGASRQYF. CDR3 nucleotide sequence: TGTGCCAGCAGTTTTGGCGGGGCCAGCCGACAGTACTTC.

This clonotype has a handful of counts. Here the CDR3 DNA reads TGTGCCAGCAGCCAACGGACTAGCGGGGGTGGAGAGACCCAGTACTTC. Translation gives CASSQRTSGGGETQYF. This rearrangement joins TRBV3-1 to TRBJ2-5; TRBD2 aligns across 13 bases. Germline V lookup: CDR1 LGHDT, CDR2 YNNKEL (reference sequence). The J segment lost 4 bases and the V segment lost 2 bases, leaving 4 bases of the junction unmatched. The CDR3 runs to 16 residues.

The V and J genes are TRBV10-3 and TRBJ1-2, with D unresolved. Looked up from germline, CDR1 is ENHRY and CDR2 is SYGVKD. The V end was cut by 8 bases, the J end by 1 base, with 14 bases between. CDR3 length: 14 amino acids. The CDR3 sequence is CAIAVEGFNYGYTF. For the CDR3, the DNA is TGTGCCATCGCAGTGGAGGGTTTTAACTATGGCTACACCTTC.

This clonotype came up many times. The chain has TRBV7-2 and TRBJ1-2; 8 bases match TRBD1. CDR1 and CDR2 from the germline V gene are SGHTA and FQGNSA. The V segment lost 8 bases and the J segment 0 bases; nucleotides outside the gene matches: 11. This CDR3 spans 16 amino acids. Here the CDR3 DNA reads TGTGCCAGCCATGCCCCCGGGACAGGAGCTAACTATGGCTACACCTTC. Its protein product is CASHAPGTGANYGYTF.

Only a few counts were recorded for this clonotype. Here the CDR3 DNA reads TGTGCCAGCAGCCAAGACCCAGTCGGCGGGGAGCTGTTTTTT. This codes for CASSQDPVGGELFF. The V call is TRBV3-1, the J call TRBJ2-2; D remains ambiguous. Germline V gene data show CDR1 as LGHDT and CDR2 as YNNKEL (reference sequence). V dropped 0 bases and J dropped 7 bases, with 9 bases sitting between them. The CDR3 consists of 14 residues.

The chain couples TRBV4-1 to TRBJ1-2; 8 positions agree with TRBD1. The V segment lost 2 bases and the J segment 2 bases; nucleotides outside the gene matches: 7. Germline loops: CDR1 MGHRA, CDR2 YSYEKL. This CDR3 is 16 amino acids long. The CDR3 DNA sequence: TGCGCCAGCAGCCAAAGTGCCGGGACAGGCAACTATGGCTACACCTTC. As protein: CASSQSAGTGNYGYTF.

This clonotype showed up many times. The rearrangement uses TRBV7-2 and TRBJ1-1; D unresolved. CDR1 is SGHTA, CDR2 FQGNSA, per germline. The CDR3 runs 12 residues. V lost 2 bases, J lost 2 bases, and 3 bases lay in between. This CDR3 reads CASSLYNTEAFF. The CDR3 DNA is TGTGCCAGCAGCTTATATAACACTGAAGCTTTCTTT. The complete variable domain, with remaining parts taken from reference TRBV7-2 and TRBJ1-1, reads GAGVSQSPSNKVTEKGKDVELRCDPISGHTALYWYRQSLGQGLEFLIYFQGNSAPDKSGLPSDRFSAERTGGSVSTLTIQRTQQEDSAVYLCASSLYNTEAFFGQGTRLTVV.

At least ten counts were recorded for this clonotype. The genes are TRBV7-6 and TRBJ1-1; no clear D gene. The V and J ends lost 1 base and 5 bases respectively, with 8 bases between them. The CDR3 has 13 amino acids. Per the germline V gene, CDR1 is SGHVS and CDR2 is FNYEAQ. CDR3: CASSLDGSTEAFF. DNA of the CDR3: TGTGCCAGCAGCTTAGATGGTTCGACTGAAGCTTTCTTT. The full variable domain, in which reference TRBV7-6 and TRBJ1-1 provide the parts outside the CDR3, is GAGVSQSPRYKVTKRGQDVALRCDPISGHVSLYWYRQALGQGPEFLTYFNYEAQQDKSGLPNDRFSAERPEGSISTLTIQRTEQRDSAMYRCASSLDGSTEAFFGQGTRLTVV.

J is TRBJ2-5 and V is TRBV11-3, with TRBD1 matching over 8 bases. V trimming: 3 bases; J trimming: 4 bases; junction bases outside the gene matches: 7. This CDR3 comprises 15 residues. CDR1 and CDR2 (germline): SGHNT, YENEEA. The CDR3: CASSFRQGKGETQYF. The CDR3 nucleotides are TGTGCCAGCAGCTTCCGACAGGGGAAGGGAGAGACCCAGTACTTC.

This clonotype was observed a handful of times. This chain connects TRBV11-2 to TRBJ1-5; 7 bases are a match to TRBD1. CDR3 length: 14 residues. The trim removed 5 bases at V and 4 bases at J, leaving 5 bases unmatched. CDR1 and CDR2 (germline): SGHAT, FQNNGV. This CDR3 is CASSADRVNQPQHF. CDR3 nucleotide sequence: TGTGCCAGCAGCGCAGACAGGGTTAATCAGCCCCAGCATTTT.